This entry lists 9 T cell receptor beta chains sequenced from one sample in a study of identical twins. TCRdb re-called the 5' RACE reads with MiXCR, one entry per CDR3 protein. The sample yields 550,000 to 700,000 distinct CDR3 sequences, about 20% seen once. The sample was also reused in another study, on T cells expressing NK-cell markers.

The sample taken for sequencing was PBMCs. The source is a young woman in good health.

The chain joins TRBV14 to TRBJ1-2, with D uncertain. Per germline, CDR1 SGHDN and CDR2 FVKESK. CDR3 length equals 13 residues. V lost 1 base and J lost 4, with 7 bases in between. The chain's CDR3 is CASSQALSYGYTF. The CDR3 DNA sequence: TGTGCCAGCAGCCAAGCGCTGAGCTATGGCTACACCTTC.

This clonotype is a singleton in its sample. The V gene is TRBV12-3 or TRBV12-4, the J gene TRBJ1-5; 10 bases are a match to TRBD1. This CDR3 has 16 residues. J lost 7 bases, V lost 5 bases, and 11 bases had no gene match. CDR3 region: CASSANDRGPRQPQHF. The CDR3 bases are TGTGCCAGCAGTGCTAACGACAGGGGGCCAAGACAGCCCCAGCATTTT.

V usage is TRBV12-3 or TRBV12-4 and J usage is TRBJ2-6; 8 bases fit TRBD1. The CDR3 spans 20 residues. V dropped 6 bases and J dropped 2; count of bases not matched to a gene: 18. The CDR3 bases are TGTGCCAGCAGGTTGCGGCACAGGGGGTTAAAAATAGCTGGGGCCAACGTCCTGACTTTC. Translating gives CASRLRHRGLKIAGANVLTF.

This clonotype was detected a few times. The chain links TRBV12-5 to TRBJ2-3; D might be TRBD1 or TRBD2, each matching 5 bases. The CDR3 sequence is 13 residues long. Trimming removed 6 bases from V and 3 bases from J, with 10 bases in between. Germline loops: CDR1 LGHNT, CDR2 FRNRAP. CDR3 residues: CASGRGATDTQYF. DNA for the CDR3: TGTGCTAGTGGCCGAGGGGCGACAGATACGCAGTATTTT. Supplemented by reference TRBV12-5 and TRBJ2-3, the full variable domain reads DARVTQTPRHKVTEMGQEVTMRCQPILGHNTVFWYRQTMMQGLELLAYFRNRAPLDDSGMPKDRFSAEMPDATLATLKIQPSEPRDSAVYFCASGRGATDTQYFGPGTRLTVL.

V usage is TRBV7-2 and J usage is TRBJ2-1; 8 bases are a match to TRBD2. The germline gives CDR1 SGHTA, CDR2 FQGNSA. After removal of 4 bases from V and 3 bases from J, the junction contained 5 bases not matched to a gene. This CDR3 is 15 amino acids long. DNA for the CDR3: TGTGCCAGCAGCTCATTTAGCGGGATCTACAATGAGCAGTTCTTC. Amino acids: CASSSFSGIYNEQFF.

This chain joins TRBV20-1 and TRBJ2-7, with 12 bases fitting TRBD2. The CDR3 runs 15 residues. J gave up 2 bases and V 5 bases, and 7 bases lay outside the gene matches. Germline V gene sequence: CDR1 DFQATT, CDR2 SNEGSKA (reference sequence). The DNA for the CDR3 is TGCAGTGCTGAAGGACTAGCGGGAAGGACCTACGAGCAGTACTTC. Amino acid sequence: CSAEGLAGRTYEQYF.

This chain connects TRBV20-1 to TRBJ2-1; D is uncertain. V was trimmed by 3 bases and J by 0 bases, leaving 15 bases between them. Germline V lookup: CDR1 DFQATT, CDR2 SNEGSKA (reference sequence). This CDR3 is 16 amino acids long. The CDR3: CSASRGIRSSYNEQFF. The DNA of the CDR3 is TGCAGTGCTAGTCGTGGGATCCGGAGCTCCTACAATGAGCAGTTCTTC.

V gene TRBV13 combines with J gene TRBJ2-7; D ambiguous. The germline CDR1 and CDR2 sequences are PRHDT and FYEKMQ (reference sequence). The CDR3 extends over 15 amino acids. V was clipped by 2 bases and J by 1 base, with 12 bases between them. The DNA for the CDR3 is TGTGCCAGCAGCTTAAACGTCGGGCCGTCCTACGAGCAGTACTTC. As protein: CASSLNVGPSYEQYF.

The chain combines TRBV5-6 with TRBJ1-5, with 9 bases identical to TRBD1. V was pared by 7 bases and J by 5 bases, with 7 bases of the junction left unmatched. The germline V gene encodes CDR1 SGHDT and CDR2 YYEEEE. The CDR3 spans 14 residues. DNA of the CDR3: TGTGCCAGCGGCCCCGGGACAGGGCATCAGCCCCAGCATTTT. Amino acids: CASGPGTGHQPQHF.